These 12 T cell receptor beta chains share one sample of origin, sequenced in a study of human T cells and chemical hapten exposure. One entry per CDR3 protein results from TCRdb running MiXCR on the RACE reads. The sample consists of approximately 340,000 distinct CDR3 sequences, around 6.9% of them appearing once. Noted time point: patch test 1, 2 weeks after DPC sensitization. Treatment of the sample: therapeutic diphenylcyclopropenone sensitization with weekly scalp DPC. The input for sequencing was whole blood, taken in connection with sensitization to the hapten diphenylcyclopropenone (DPC). The receptors derive from a woman younger than 30 with alopecia areata. Some clones in this sample may be carry-over from other donors' samples.

This clonotype turned up a few times. The V gene is TRBV11-2, the J gene TRBJ1-1, with D perhaps matching TRBD1 (5 bases). The germline V gene encodes CDR1 SGHAT and CDR2 FQNNGV. The length of the CDR3 is 14 residues. V shed 3 bases and J shed 5 bases, with 13 bases lying between them. The CDR3 bases are TGTGCCAGCAGCTTGGGAGGGGCGTGGACTGAAGCTTTCTTT. Protein: CASSLGGAWTEAFF.

At least ten counts were recorded for this clonotype. V is TRBV28 and J is TRBJ1-6; D remains unclear. The CDR3 has 11 residues. Germline CDR1 MDHEN, CDR2 SYDVKM. Trimming left V 2 bases short and J 10 bases short, with 3 bases between. The CDR3 region is CASSLASPLHF. DNA for the CDR3: TGTGCCAGCAGTTTAGCGTCACCCCTCCACTTT.

The chain joins TRBV12-3 or TRBV12-4 to TRBJ1-4; possibly TRBD1 for D (5 bases). V lost 3 bases, J lost 8 bases, and 22 bases lay in between. The CDR3 contains 17 residues. The CDR3 region is CASSFFELRQGGEKLFF. The CDR3 nucleotides are TGTGCCAGCAGTTTTTTTGAGCTACGGCAGGGAGGGGAAAAACTGTTTTTT.

This clonotype has just a few counts. This chain connects TRBV20-1 to TRBJ2-6; 8 nucleotides match TRBD1. Germline CDR1 is DFQATT and CDR2 is SNEGSKA (reference sequence). This CDR3 region has 15 residues. V gave up 6 bases and J gave up 2 bases; unmatched junction bases: 6. The CDR3 DNA reads TGCAGTGCGTACGACAGGGGTGCTGGGGCCAACGTCCTGACTTTC. It encodes CSAYDRGAGANVLTF.

This clonotype occurred many times. The chain joins TRBV7-9 to TRBJ1-6, with D possibly matching TRBD1 (5 bases). This CDR3 has 13 residues. CDR1 and CDR2 (germline): SEHNR, FQNEAQ (reference sequence). V gave up 5 bases and J gave up 9 bases, with 11 bases separating them. As DNA, the CDR3 is TGTGCCAGCAGCCTGACCGGGGGTTCACCCCTCCACTTT. Amino acid sequence: CASSLTGGSPLHF. Full variable domain (rest looked up from reference TRBV7-9 and TRBJ1-6): DTGVSQNPRHKITKRGQNVTFRCDPISEHNRLYWYRQTLGQGPEFLTYFQNEAQLEKSRLLSDRFSAERPKGSFSTLEIQRTEQGDSAMYLCASSLTGGSPLHFGNGTRLTVT.

In this sample, this clonotype turned up many times. The CDR3 loop is CASSWGHEQYF. The CDR3 nucleotides are TGCGCCAGCAGCTGGGGCCACGAGCAGTACTTC. This chain joins TRBV5-1 and TRBJ2-7; D perhaps matches TRBD1 (5 bases). CDR3 length: 11 amino acids. Germline loops: CDR1 SGHRS, CDR2 YFSETQ. The V and J ends lost 3 bases and 5 bases respectively, with 6 bases between them.

V is TRBV6-1 and J is TRBJ1-1; tentative D call: TRBD1 (5 bases). Looked up from germline, CDR1 is MNHNS and CDR2 is SASEGT. The CDR3 totals 13 residues. The V gene lost 3 bases and the J gene lost 7 bases, with 12 bases spanning the gap. CDR3 nucleotide sequence: TGTGCCAGCAGTGAGGGCAGGGACGGTGAAGCTTTCTTT. Protein product: CASSEGRDGEAFF.

The chain links TRBV5-1 to TRBJ2-3, with D uncertain. The CDR3 runs 15 residues. Germline CDR1 reads SGHRS; CDR2 reads YFSETQ. V lost 0 bases to trimming and J lost 0 bases, with 8 bases between them. The CDR3 sequence: CASSLEVESTDTQYF. Written as DNA, the CDR3 is TGCGCCAGCAGCTTGGAAGTAGAAAGCACAGATACGCAGTATTTT. Using reference TRBV5-1 and TRBJ2-3 for the parts outside the CDR3, the full variable domain is KAGVTQTPRYLIKTRGQQVTLSCSPISGHRSVSWYQQTPGQGLQFLFEYFSETQRNKGNFPGRFSGRQFSNSRSEMNVSTLELGDSALYLCASSLEVESTDTQYFGPGTRLTVL.

This clonotype has more than one count but fewer than ten. This could be a read error, since a much larger clone is one nucleotide away. The chain is built from TRBV20-1 and TRBJ2-7, with 7 bases fitting TRBD1. Germline V gene sequence: CDR1 DFQATT, CDR2 SNEGSKA (reference sequence). The CDR3 runs 10 residues. The CDR3 reads CGARDRVIDF. In nucleotides, the CDR3 is TGCGGTGCTAGAGACAGGGTTATAGACTTC.

The sample holds many counts of this clonotype. This chain connects TRBV12-3 or TRBV12-4 to TRBJ2-7; D might be TRBD1 or TRBD2, each matching 5 bases. Trimming removed 4 bases at V and 4 bases at J, with 14 bases between. This CDR3 comprises 14 residues. The CDR3: CASSYWGKGYEQYF. CDR3 nucleotides: TGTGCCAGCAGTTATTGGGGGAAAGGATACGAGCAGTACTTC.

The sample holds many counts of this clonotype. V usage is TRBV7-2 and J usage is TRBJ2-3, with 8 nucleotides matching TRBD2. Trimming at V came to 6 bases and at J to 2 bases, leaving 4 bases not matched to a gene. CDR1 and CDR2 from the germline V gene are SGHTA and FQGNSA. This CDR3 has 14 residues. This CDR3 is CASRNSGATDTQYF. CDR3 DNA: TGTGCCAGCAGAAATAGCGGGGCCACAGATACGCAGTATTTT.

This clonotype was detected ten times or more. The chain couples TRBV5-1 to TRBJ1-4; D possibly corresponds to TRBD1 (6 bases). Trimming shortened V by 3 bases and J by 3 bases, and 12 bases separated the two germline ends. Germline V gene sequence: CDR1 SGHRS, CDR2 YFSETQ. The CDR3 sequence is 15 residues long. DNA for the CDR3: TGCGCCAGCAGCTCCGGGGGGGCAGCTAATGAAAAACTGTTTTTT. Protein: CASSSGGAANEKLFF.